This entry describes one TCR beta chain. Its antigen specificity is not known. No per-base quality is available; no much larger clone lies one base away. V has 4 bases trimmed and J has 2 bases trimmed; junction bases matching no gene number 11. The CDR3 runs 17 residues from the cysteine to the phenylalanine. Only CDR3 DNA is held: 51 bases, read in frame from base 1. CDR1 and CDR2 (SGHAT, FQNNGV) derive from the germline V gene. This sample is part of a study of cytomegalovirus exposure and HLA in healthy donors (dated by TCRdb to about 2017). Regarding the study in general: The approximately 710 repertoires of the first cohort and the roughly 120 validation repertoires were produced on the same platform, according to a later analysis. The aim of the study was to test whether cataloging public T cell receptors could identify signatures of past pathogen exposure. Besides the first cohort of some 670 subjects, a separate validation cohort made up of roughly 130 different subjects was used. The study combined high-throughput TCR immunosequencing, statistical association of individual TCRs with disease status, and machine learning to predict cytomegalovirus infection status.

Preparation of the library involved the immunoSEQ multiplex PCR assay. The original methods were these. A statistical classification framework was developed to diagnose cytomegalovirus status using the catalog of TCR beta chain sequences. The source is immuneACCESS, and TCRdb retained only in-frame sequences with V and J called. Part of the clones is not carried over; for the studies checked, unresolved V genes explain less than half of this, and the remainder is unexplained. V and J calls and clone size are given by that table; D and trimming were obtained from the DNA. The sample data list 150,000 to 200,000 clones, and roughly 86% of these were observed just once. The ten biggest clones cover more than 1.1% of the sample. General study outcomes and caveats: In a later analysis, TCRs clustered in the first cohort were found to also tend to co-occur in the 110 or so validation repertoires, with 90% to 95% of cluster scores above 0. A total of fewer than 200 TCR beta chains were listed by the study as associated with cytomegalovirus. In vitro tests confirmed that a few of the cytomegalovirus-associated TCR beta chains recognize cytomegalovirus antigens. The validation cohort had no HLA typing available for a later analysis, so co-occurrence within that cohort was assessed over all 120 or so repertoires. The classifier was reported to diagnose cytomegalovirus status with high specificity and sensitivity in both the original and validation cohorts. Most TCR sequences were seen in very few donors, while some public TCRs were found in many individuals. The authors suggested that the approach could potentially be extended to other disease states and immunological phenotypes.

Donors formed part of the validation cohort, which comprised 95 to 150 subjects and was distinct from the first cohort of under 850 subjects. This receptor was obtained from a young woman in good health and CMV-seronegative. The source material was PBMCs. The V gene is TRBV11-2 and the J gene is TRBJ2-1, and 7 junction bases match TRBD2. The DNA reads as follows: TGTGCCAGCAGCTCGTCCCTAACGCGGGGGACCTACAATGAGCAGTTCTTC. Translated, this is CASSSSLTRGTYNEQFF.